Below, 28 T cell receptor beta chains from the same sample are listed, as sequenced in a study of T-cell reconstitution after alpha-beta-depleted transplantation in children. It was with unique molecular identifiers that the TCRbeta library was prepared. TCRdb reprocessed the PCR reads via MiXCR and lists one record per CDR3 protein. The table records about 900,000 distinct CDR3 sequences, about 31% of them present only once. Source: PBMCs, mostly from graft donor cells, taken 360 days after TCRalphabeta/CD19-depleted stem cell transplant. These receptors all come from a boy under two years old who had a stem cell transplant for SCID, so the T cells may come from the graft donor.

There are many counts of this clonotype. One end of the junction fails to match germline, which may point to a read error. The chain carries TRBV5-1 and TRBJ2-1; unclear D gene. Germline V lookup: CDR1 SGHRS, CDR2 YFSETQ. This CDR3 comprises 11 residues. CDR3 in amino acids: CASSLANEQFF. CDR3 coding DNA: TGTGCCAGCAGCTTAGCCAATGAGCAGTTCTTC.

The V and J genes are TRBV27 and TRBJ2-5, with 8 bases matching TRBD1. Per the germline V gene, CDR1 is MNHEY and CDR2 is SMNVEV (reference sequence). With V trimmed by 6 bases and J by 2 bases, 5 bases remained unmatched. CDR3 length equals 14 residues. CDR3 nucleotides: TGTGCCAGCAGACGGACAGGGAGGCAAGAGACCCAGTACTTC. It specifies CASRRTGRQETQYF.

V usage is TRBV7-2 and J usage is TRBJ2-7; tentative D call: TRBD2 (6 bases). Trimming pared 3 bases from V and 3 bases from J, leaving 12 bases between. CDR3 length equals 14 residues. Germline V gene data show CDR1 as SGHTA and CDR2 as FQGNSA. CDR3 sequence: CASSLMAGNYEQYF. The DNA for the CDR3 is TGTGCCAGCAGCTTGATGGCGGGGAACTACGAGCAGTACTTC.

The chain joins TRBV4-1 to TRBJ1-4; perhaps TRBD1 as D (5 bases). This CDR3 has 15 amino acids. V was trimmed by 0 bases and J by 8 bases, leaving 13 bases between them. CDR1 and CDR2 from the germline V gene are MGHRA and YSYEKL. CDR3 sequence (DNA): TGCGCCAGCAGCCAAGATTTGGGGGTAGGGGAAAAACTGTTTTTT. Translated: CASSQDLGVGEKLFF.

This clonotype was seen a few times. The DNA of the CDR3 is TGCGCCAGCAGCTACCGGACAGGGTCCTACAATGAGCAGTTCTTC. It translates to CASSYRTGSYNEQFF. V usage is TRBV5-1 and J usage is TRBJ2-1; 8 bases map to TRBD1. CDR1 is SGHRS, CDR2 YFSETQ, per germline. The CDR3 extends over 15 amino acids. Unmatched junction bases numbered 3, after V lost 3 bases and J lost 1 base.

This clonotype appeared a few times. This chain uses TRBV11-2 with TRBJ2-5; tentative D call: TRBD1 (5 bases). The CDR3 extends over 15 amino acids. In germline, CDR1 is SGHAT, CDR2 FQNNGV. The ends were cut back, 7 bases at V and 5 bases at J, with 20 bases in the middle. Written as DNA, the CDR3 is TGTGCCAGCAACCATATCCAGGGTGTAGGGGAGACCCAGTACTTC. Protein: CASNHIQGVGETQYF.

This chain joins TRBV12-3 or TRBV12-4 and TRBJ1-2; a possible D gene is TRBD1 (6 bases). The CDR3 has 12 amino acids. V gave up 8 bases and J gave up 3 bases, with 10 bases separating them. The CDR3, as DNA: TGTGCCAGCGGACAGCCTTACTATGGCTACACCTTC. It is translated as CASGQPYYGYTF.

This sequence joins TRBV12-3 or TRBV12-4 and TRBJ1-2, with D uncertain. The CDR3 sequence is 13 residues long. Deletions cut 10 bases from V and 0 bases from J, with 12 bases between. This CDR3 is CATSPGSNYGYTF. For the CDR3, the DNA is TGTGCCACCTCACCTGGTTCTAACTATGGCTACACCTTC.

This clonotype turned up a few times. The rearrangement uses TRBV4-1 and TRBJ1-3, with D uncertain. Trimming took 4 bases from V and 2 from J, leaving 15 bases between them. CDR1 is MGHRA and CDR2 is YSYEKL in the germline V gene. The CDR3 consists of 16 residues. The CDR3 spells CASSPFPTLAGNTIYF. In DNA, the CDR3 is TGCGCCAGCAGCCCCTTTCCGACACTGGCTGGAAACACCATATATTTT.

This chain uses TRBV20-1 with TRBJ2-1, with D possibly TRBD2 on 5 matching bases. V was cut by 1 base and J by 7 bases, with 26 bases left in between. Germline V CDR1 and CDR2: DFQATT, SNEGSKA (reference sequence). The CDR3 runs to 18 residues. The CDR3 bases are TGCAGTGCTAGAGGGGCTAGCAGGTATTCTTGGTCGGCGAATGAGCAGTTCTTC. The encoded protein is CSARGASRYSWSANEQFF.

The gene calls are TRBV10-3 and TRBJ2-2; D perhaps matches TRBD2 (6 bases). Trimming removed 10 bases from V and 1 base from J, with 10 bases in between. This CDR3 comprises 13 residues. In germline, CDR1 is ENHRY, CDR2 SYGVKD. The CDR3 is CATSGVNTGELFF. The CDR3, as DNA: TGTGCCACCTCGGGGGTGAACACCGGGGAGCTGTTTTTT.

The CDR3 reads CASSDSDTGELFF. CDR3 DNA: TGCGCCAGCAGCGACAGTGACACCGGGGAGCTGTTTTTT. The chain employs TRBV5-1 and TRBJ2-2; perhaps TRBD1 as D (5 bases). CDR1 and CDR2 from the germline V gene are SGHRS and YFSETQ. Trimming pared 4 bases from V and 3 bases from J, leaving 7 bases between. This CDR3 is 13 amino acids long.

This chain's CDR3 is CASSGQGRDGYTF. DNA for the CDR3: TGTGCCAGCAGCGGGCAGGGTCGGGATGGCTACACCTTC. The V gene is TRBV9, the J gene TRBJ1-2; D is perhaps TRBD1 (5 bases). With 3 bases removed from V and 6 bases from J, the gap between germline ends came to 12 bases. The CDR3 contains 13 residues. The germline V gene encodes CDR1 SGDLS and CDR2 YYNGEE.

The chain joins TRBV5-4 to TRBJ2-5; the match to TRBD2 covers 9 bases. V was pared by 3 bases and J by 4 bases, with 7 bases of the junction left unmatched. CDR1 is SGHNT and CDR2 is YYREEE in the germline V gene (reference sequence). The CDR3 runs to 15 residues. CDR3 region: CASSSERGVTETQYF. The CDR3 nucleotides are TGTGCCAGCAGCTCGGAGCGGGGGGTCACAGAGACCCAGTACTTC.

DNA of the CDR3: TGTGCCAGCAGCTTAGCTGGTAGCGGGGGCTACGAGCAGTACTTC. Translating it yields CASSLAGSGGYEQYF. The chain has TRBV7-6 and TRBJ2-7; 9 bases match TRBD2. After removal of 0 bases from V and 3 bases from J, the junction contained 3 bases not matched to a gene. This CDR3 spans 15 amino acids. Germline V gene data show CDR1 as SGHVS and CDR2 as FNYEAQ.

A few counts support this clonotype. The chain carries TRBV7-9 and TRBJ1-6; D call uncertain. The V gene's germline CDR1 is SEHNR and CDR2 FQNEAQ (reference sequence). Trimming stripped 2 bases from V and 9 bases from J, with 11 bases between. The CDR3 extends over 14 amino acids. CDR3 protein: CASSLPGSPSPLHF. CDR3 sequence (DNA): TGTGCCAGCAGCTTACCGGGTAGCCCTTCACCCCTCCACTTT. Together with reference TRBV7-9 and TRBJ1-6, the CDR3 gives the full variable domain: DTGVSQNPRHKITKRGQNVTFRCDPISEHNRLYWYRQTLGQGPEFLTYFQNEAQLEKSRLLSDRFSAERPKGSFSTLEIQRTEQGDSAMYLCASSLPGSPSPLHFGNGTRLTVT.

CDR3 bases: TGTGCCAGCAGTGGGAGGGACCAGCCCCAGCATTTT. Translation: CASSGRDQPQHF. The V call is TRBV25-1, the J call TRBJ1-5, with D perhaps TRBD1 (5 bases). The CDR3 has 12 residues. Deletions cut 4 bases from V and 7 bases from J, with 8 bases between. From germline, CDR1 is MGHDK and CDR2 SYGVNS.

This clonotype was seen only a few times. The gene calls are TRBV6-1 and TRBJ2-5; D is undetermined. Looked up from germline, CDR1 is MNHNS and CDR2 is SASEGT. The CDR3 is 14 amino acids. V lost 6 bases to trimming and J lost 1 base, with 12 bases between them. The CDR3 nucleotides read TGTGCCAGCAGCCACCTAGGAGCCCAAGAGACCCAGTACTTC. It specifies CASSHLGAQETQYF.

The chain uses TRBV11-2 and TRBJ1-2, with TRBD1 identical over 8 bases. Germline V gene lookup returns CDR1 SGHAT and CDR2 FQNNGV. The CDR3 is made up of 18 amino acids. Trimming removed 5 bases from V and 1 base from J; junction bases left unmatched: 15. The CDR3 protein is CASSPWTGPYAHNYGYTF. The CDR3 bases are TGTGCCAGCAGCCCCTGGACAGGGCCATACGCCCATAACTATGGCTACACCTTC.

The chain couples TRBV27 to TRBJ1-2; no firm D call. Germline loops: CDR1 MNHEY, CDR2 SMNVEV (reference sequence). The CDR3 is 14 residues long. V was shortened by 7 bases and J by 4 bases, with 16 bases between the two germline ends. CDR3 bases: TGTGCCAGCAAAGGCGGCGTGGAGAGCTATGGCTACACCTTC. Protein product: CASKGGVESYGYTF.

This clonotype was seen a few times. CDR3 coding DNA: TGCGCCAGCAGCCAAGGTATGGACAGCTTGTACAATGAGCAGTTCTTC. Amino acid sequence: CASSQGMDSLYNEQFF. The V and J genes are TRBV4-3 and TRBJ2-1; tentatively, D is TRBD1 (6 bases). The CDR3 sequence is 16 residues long. Germline V lookup: CDR1 LGHNA, CDR2 YSLEER. V lost 1 base, J lost 4 bases, and 14 bases lay in between.

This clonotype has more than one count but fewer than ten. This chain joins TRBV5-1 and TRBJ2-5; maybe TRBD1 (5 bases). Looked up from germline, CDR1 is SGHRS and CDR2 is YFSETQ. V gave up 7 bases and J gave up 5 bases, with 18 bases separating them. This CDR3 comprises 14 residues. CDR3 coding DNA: TGCGCCAGCCGACCTCTGAAAGGGGTTGAGACCCAGTACTTC. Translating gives CASRPLKGVETQYF.

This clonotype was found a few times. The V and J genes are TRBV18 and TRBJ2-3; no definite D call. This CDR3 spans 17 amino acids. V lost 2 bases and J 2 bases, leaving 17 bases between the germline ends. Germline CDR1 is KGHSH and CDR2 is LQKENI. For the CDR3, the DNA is TGTGCCAGCTCACCAAGAACGGGCGCCTCACCCACAGATACGCAGTATTTT. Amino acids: CASSPRTGASPTDTQYF.

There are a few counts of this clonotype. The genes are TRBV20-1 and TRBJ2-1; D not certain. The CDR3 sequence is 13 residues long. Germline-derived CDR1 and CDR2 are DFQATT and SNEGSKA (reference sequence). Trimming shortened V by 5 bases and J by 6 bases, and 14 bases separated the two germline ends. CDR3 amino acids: CSAWWRDSNEQFF. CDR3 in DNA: TGCAGTGCTTGGTGGAGAGACTCCAATGAGCAGTTCTTC.

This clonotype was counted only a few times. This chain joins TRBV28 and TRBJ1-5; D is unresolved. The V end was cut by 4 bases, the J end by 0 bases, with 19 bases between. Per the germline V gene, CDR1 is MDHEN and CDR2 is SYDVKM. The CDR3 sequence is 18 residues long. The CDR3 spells CASSSRRPGANSNQPQHF. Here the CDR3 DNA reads TGTGCCAGCAGTTCCCGCCGTCCGGGCGCAAATAGCAATCAGCCCCAGCATTTT.

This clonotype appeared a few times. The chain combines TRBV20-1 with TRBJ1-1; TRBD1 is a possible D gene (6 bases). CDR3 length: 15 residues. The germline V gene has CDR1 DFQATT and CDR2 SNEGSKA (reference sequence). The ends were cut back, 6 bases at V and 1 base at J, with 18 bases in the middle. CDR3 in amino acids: CSAVEGGWENTEAFF. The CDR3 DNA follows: TGCAGTGCAGTAGAGGGGGGCTGGGAGAACACTGAAGCTTTCTTT.

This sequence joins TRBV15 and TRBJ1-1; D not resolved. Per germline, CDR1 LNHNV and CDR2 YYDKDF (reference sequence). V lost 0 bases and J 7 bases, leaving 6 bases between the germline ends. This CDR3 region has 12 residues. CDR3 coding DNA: TGTGCCACCAGCAGAGATAATGGTGAAGCTTTCTTT. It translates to CATSRDNGEAFF.

The CDR3 nucleotides read TGCGCCAGCAGCCTTAACCAGGGGAGCTCCTACAATGAGCAGTTCTTC. Encoded protein: CASSLNQGSSYNEQFF. The V gene is TRBV5-1, the J gene TRBJ2-1, with D maybe TRBD1 (6 bases). V lost 4 bases and J lost 0, with 14 bases in between. This CDR3 is 16 amino acids long. CDR1 and CDR2 (germline): SGHRS, YFSETQ.